This T cell receptor (beta chain) was documented in a study of OX40 agonist ivuxolimab in advanced cancers. Context from the whole study: Ivuxolimab was an agonistic, fully human IgG2 monoclonal antibody directed against OX40 (CD134), a costimulatory receptor. Intravenous ivuxolimab was administered to patients every 2 weeks at six dose levels: 0.01, 0.1, 0.3, 1.5, 3 and 10 mg/kg. Among the approximately 50 dose-escalation patients, about 19 had hepatocellular carcinoma, roughly 15 melanoma, 9 renal cell carcinoma and 9 head and neck cancer. In the dose-escalation cohort, around four fifths of patients were male, and the mean age was about 55 years, with a range of about 23 to 90. Patients were allowed to have had prior anti-PD-1, anti-PD-L1 or anti-CTLA-4 therapy, and 40% of the dose-escalation patients had previously received checkpoint inhibitors. Partial responses occurred in three dose-escalation patients, of whom one had hepatocellular carcinoma and two had cutaneous melanoma. The purpose of peripheral TCRbeta sequencing was to test whether ivuxolimab changed TCR sequence diversity and led to clonal T-cell expansion. The paper covers the monotherapy dose-escalation part of the phase I ivuxolimab trial, which included N = 52 patients. Broader findings and caveats from the paper: After ivuxolimab, more expanded clones were found on average in CD8+ T cells than in CD4+ T cells. Antigen specificity was not determined for the clonally expanded peripheral T cells. At doses of 0.1 to 3.0 mg/kg, clonal expansion of both CD4+ and CD8+ blood T cells was observed from baseline to week 6. Low levels of normalized T-cell clonal expansion were also seen in some patients who did not respond. Partial responders in the 0.1-3.0 mg/kg groups had among the lowest normalized peripheral clonal expansion, especially among CD8+ T cells.

From cysteine to phenylalanine, the CDR3 is 20 amino acids long. Only CDR3 DNA remains: 60 bases, in frame from the first base. For sequencing of the TCRbeta CDR3 region, genomic DNA was extracted from the sorted cells. The immunoSEQ Assay was used to sequence the TCRbeta CDR3 regions. TCRdb limited this immuneACCESS table to in-frame rearrangements with V and J called. A share of clones is missing; checked studies link under half to unresolved V genes, and the rest is unexplained. In all, the sample holds approximately 31,000 clones, and 88% of those were seen once. The top ten constitute about 53% of the sample. As concerns this clone: What antigen it recognizes has not been identified. No clone much larger than this one lies a single base away; base qualities are absent.

Patients with a history of autoimmune disease or receiving systemic immunosuppression were excluded from the trial. Peripheral blood for TCR sequencing was drawn from every dose cohort at baseline, at cycle 4 day 1 and at cycle 7 day 1. Samples were obtained from an open-label, multicenter, first-in-human phase I dose-escalation trial of ivuxolimab. Adults with locally advanced or metastatic melanoma, renal cell, hepatocellular, or head and neck squamous cell carcinoma were enrolled in the trial. Before TCR sequencing, CD4+ T cells and CD8+ T cells were sorted from peripheral blood as separate populations.

The clonotype originates from an adult with an advanced solid tumor such as melanoma, head and neck, liver or kidney cancer. This receptor chain uses TRBV21-1 and TRBJ1-5; the table's D gene call, TRBD1, was not cross checked with the DNA. TRBV21-1 represents a pseudogene. The material sequenced was CD4+ or CD8+ T cells sorted from blood, taken in a trial of the OX40 agonist ivuxolimab. The CDR3 is CASIHLGPGQGASSNQPQHF. The DNA sequence is as follows: TGTGCCAGCATTCACCTTGGCCCGGGACAGGGGGCCTCTTCCAATCAGCCCCAGCATTTT.